This T cell receptor (beta chain) was observed in a study of cytomegalovirus exposure and HLA in healthy donors. Turning to the study itself: HLA-typed donors were the source of about 85 million unique TCRs held in an early data release. Study-wide results and caveats: Analysis was carried out at a later point, and it linked a missense DCLRE1C variant to TCR beta V- and J-gene trimming.

The PCR was carried out with 60 Vbeta primers and 13 Jbeta primers. Using immunoSEQ multiplex PCR, the repertoire was profiled, and TCRdb retains in-frame clones only, with some absent. Seen in this sample are tens of thousands of clones; the ten most common clones hold about 4%. Comment on this clone: Its antigen remains unknown. The same CDR3 also results from other DNA sequences found in this sample.

This CDR3 is 14 amino acids long. V lost 2 bases to trimming and J lost 0 bases, with 7 bases between them. The germline V gene has CDR1 KGHSH and CDR2 LQKENI. The chain is built from TRBV18 and TRBJ1-2, with D unresolved. The source material was PBMCs. The sequence was obtained from a female donor in good health and CMV-seropositive. The CDR3 region is CASSPDRANYGYTF. Here the CDR3 DNA reads TGTGCCAGCTCACCAGATCGGGCTAACTATGGCTACACCTTC.